These 2 T cell receptor beta chains originate from one sample sequenced in a study of T cell repertoires in cytomegalovirus infection. Each CDR3 protein gets one entry after TCRdb re-called the reads with MiXCR. Among 200,000 to 250,000 distinct CDR3 sequences, under 25% were seen once, and the ten largest hold 18%. Sequences were obtained from CD8+ T cells from PBMCs. The receptor source for this set is a human donor in good health (CMV status not recorded). Some clones in this sample may be carry-over from other donors' samples.

This clonotype was detected ten times or more. The chain is built from TRBV7-2 and TRBJ2-2; 7 bases map to TRBD1. This CDR3 region has 16 residues. Germline assignment: CDR1 SGHTA and CDR2 FQGNSA. The ends lost 5 bases at V and 2 bases at J; junction bases unmatched: 8. The CDR3: CASSVGTAPNTGELFF. The CDR3 DNA reads TGTGCCAGCAGCGTAGGGACAGCACCTAACACCGGGGAGCTGTTTTTT.

This clonotype was seen only a few times. This chain connects TRBV29-1 to TRBJ2-3, with D possibly being TRBD1 or TRBD2 (6 bases each). This CDR3 region has 13 residues. V shed 6 bases and J shed 0 bases, with 10 bases lying between them. CDR1 SQVTM and CDR2 ANQGSEA come from the germline V gene. CDR3 loop: CSVEGVSTDTQYF. The CDR3 coding sequence is TGCAGCGTGGAGGGGGTTAGCACAGATACGCAGTATTTT.